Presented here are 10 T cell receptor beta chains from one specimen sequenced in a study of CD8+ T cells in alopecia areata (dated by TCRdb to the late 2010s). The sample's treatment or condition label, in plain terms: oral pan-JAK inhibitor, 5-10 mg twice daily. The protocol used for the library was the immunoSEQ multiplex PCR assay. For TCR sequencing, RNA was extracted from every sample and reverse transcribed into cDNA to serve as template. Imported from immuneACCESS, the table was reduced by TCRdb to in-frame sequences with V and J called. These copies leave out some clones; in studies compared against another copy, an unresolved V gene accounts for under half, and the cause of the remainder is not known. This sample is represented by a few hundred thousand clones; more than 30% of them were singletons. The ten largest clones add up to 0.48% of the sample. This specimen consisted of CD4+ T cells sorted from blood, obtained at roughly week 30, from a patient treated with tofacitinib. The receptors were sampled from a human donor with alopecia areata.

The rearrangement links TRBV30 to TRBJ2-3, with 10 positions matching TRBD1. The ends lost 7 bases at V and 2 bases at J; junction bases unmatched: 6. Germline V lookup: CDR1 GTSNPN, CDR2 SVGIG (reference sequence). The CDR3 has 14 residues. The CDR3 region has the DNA TGTGCCTCCAGACAGGGGGCATTCACAGATACGCAGTATTTT. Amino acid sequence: CASRQGAFTDTQYF.

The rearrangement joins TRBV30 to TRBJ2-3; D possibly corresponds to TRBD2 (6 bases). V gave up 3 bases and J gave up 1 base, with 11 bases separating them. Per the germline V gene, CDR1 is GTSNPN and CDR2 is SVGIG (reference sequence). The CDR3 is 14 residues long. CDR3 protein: CAWRSAGRTDTQYF. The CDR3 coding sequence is TGTGCCTGGAGATCGGCGGGGCGCACAGATACGCAGTATTTT.

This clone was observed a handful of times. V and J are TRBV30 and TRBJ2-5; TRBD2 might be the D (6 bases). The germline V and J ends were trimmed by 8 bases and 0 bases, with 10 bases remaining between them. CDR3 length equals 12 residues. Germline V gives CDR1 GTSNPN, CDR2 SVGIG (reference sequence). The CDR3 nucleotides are TGTGCCGGAGGGAGTAACCAAGAGACCCAGTACTTC. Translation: CAGGSNQETQYF.

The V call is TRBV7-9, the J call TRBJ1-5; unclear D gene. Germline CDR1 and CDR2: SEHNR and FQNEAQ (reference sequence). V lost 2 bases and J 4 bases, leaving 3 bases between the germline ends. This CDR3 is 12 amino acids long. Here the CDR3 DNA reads TGTGCCAGCAGCTTATGGAATCAGCCCCAGCATTTT. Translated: CASSLWNQPQHF.

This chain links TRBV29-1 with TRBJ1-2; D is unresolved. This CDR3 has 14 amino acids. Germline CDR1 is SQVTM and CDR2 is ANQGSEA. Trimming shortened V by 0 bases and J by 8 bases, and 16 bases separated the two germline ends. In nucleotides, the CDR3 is TGCAGCGTTGAAGATCGTGCGAGGGTAGGCGGCTACACCTTC. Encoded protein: CSVEDRARVGGYTF.

Written as DNA, the CDR3 is TGTGCCAGCAGCACAGGACAGGGGGCCCCAGATACGCAGTATTTT. It is translated as CASSTGQGAPDTQYF. This chain joins TRBV9 and TRBJ2-3, with 11 bases matching TRBD1. Germline V gene lookup returns CDR1 SGDLS and CDR2 YYNGEE. Germline trimming cut 4 bases from V and 4 bases from J; bases unmatched to any gene: 5. The CDR3 is made up of 15 amino acids. The full variable domain, with the rest looked up from reference TRBV9 and TRBJ2-3, is DSGVTQTPKHLITATGQRVTLRCSPRSGDLSVYWYQQSLDQGLQFLIQYYNGEERAKGNILERFSAQQFPDLHSELNLSSLELGDSALYFCASSTGQGAPDTQYFGPGTRLTVL.

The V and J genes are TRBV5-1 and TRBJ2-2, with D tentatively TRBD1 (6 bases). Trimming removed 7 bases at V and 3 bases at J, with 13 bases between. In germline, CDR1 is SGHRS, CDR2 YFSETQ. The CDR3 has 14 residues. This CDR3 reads CASETTGYTGELFF. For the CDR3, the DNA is TGCGCCAGCGAGACCACAGGGTACACCGGGGAGCTGTTTTTT. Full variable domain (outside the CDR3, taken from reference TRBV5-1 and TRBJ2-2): KAGVTQTPRYLIKTRGQQVTLSCSPISGHRSVSWYQQTPGQGLQFLFEYFSETQRNKGNFPGRFSGRQFSNSRSEMNVSTLELGDSALYLCASETTGYTGELFFGEGSRLTVL.

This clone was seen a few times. The CDR3 nucleotides are TGCGCCAGCAGCCGGGCCGTAGACTACAATGAGCAGTTCTTC. Protein: CASSRAVDYNEQFF. The chain links TRBV5-1 to TRBJ2-1, with no clear D. V lost 4 bases, J lost 3 bases, and 11 bases lay in between. The CDR3 totals 14 residues. Germline values: CDR1 SGHRS, CDR2 YFSETQ. Full variable domain (rest looked up from reference TRBV5-1 and TRBJ2-1): KAGVTQTPRYLIKTRGQQVTLSCSPISGHRSVSWYQQTPGQGLQFLFEYFSETQRNKGNFPGRFSGRQFSNSRSEMNVSTLELGDSALYLCASSRAVDYNEQFFGPGTRLTVL.

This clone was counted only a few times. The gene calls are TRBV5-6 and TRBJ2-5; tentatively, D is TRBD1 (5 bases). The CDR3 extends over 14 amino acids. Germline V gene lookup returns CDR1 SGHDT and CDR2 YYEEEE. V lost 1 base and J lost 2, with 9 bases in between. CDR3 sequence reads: CASSLWYRQETQYF. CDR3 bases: TGTGCCAGCAGCTTGTGGTACAGGCAAGAGACCCAGTACTTC.

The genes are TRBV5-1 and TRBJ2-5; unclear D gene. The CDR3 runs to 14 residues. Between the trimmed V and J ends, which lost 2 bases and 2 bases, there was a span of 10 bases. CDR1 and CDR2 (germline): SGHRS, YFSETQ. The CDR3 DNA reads TGCGCCAGCAGCTTTCGCACGAGGCAAGAGACCCAGTACTTC. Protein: CASSFRTRQETQYF.